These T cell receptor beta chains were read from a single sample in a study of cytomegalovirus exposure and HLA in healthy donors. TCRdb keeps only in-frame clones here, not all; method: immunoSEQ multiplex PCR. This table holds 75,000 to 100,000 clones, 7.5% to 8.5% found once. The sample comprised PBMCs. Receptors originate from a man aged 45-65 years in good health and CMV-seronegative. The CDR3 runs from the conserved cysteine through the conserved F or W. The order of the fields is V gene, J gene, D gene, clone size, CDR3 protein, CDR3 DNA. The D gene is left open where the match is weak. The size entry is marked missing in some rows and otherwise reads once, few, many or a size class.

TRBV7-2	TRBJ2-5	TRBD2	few	CASSLAGGGARETQYF	TGTGCCAGCAGCTTAGCGGGCGGGGGGGCTAGAGAGACCCAGTACTTC
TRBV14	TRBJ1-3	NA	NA	CASSRHVSGNTIYF	TGTGCCAGCAGCCGGCATGTCTCTGGAAACACCATATATTTT
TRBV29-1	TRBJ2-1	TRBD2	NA	CSVVGTSGRLGQFF	TGCAGCGTTGTAGGGACTAGCGGGAGACTAGGGCAGTTCTTC
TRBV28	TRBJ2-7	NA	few	CASTTGGANEQYF	TGTGCCAGCACTACAGGGGGGGCGAACGAGCAGTACTTC
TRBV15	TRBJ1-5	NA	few	CATSRDLGARILENQPQHF	TGTGCCACCAGCAGAGATCTGGGGGCGAGGATACTCGAAAATCAGCCCCAGCATTTT
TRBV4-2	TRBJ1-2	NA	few	CASSREGRGYTF	TGTGCCAGCAGCCGCGAGGGCCGTGGCTACACCTTC
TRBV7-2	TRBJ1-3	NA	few	CASSLAPGGITSGNTIYF	TGTGCCAGCAGCTTAGCGCCGGGGGGGATAACCTCTGGAAACACCATATATTTT
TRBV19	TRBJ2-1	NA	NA	CASSPGSPGDYNEQFF	TGTGCCAGTAGCCCAGGATCCCCGGGGGACTACAATGAGCAGTTCTTC
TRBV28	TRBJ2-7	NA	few	CASSSNSYEQYF	TGTGCCAGCAGTTCCAACAGTTACGAGCAGTACTTC
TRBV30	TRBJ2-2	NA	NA	CASEGRNTGELFF	TGTGCCTCAGAGGGTCGGAACACCGGGGAGCTGTTTTTT
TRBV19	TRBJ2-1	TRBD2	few	CASSIEAGGYNEQFF	TGTGCCAGTAGTATAGAAGCGGGAGGGTACAATGAGCAGTTCTTC
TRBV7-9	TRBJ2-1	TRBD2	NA	CASRGTSEYNEQFF	TGTGCCAGCAGGGGGACTAGCGAGTACAATGAGCAGTTCTTC
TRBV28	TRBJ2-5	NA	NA	CASSPDRAIQETQYF	TGTGCCAGCAGCCCGGACAGAGCTATACAAGAGACCCAGTACTTC
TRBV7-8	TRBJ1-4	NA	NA	CASSPTVTNEKLFF	TGTGCCAGCAGCCCGACAGTGACTAATGAAAAACTGTTTTTT
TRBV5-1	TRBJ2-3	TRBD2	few	CASSVDGTRADTQYF	TGCGCCAGCAGCGTGGACGGGACTAGGGCCGATACGCAGTATTTT
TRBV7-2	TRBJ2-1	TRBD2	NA	CASSFVGRAVYNEQFF	TGTGCCAGCAGCTTTGTCGGGAGGGCTGTCTACAATGAGCAGTTCTTC
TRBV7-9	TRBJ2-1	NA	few	CASSSPSKAGEQFF	TGTGCCAGCAGCTCCCCAAGTAAGGCGGGTGAGCAGTTCTTC
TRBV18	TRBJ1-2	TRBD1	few	CASSPMTGAAYYTF	TGTGCCAGCTCACCGATGACAGGGGCGGCCTACTACACCTTC
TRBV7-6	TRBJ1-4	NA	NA	CASSLGKGPGDEKLFF	TGTGCCAGCAGCTTAGGGAAAGGGCCGGGAGATGAAAAACTGTTTTTT
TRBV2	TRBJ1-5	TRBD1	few	CASKDRGGQPQHF	TGTGCCAGCAAGGACAGGGGAGGGCAGCCCCAGCATTTT
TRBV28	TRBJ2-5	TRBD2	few	CASGAPRETGETQYF	TGTGCCAGCGGCGCGCCGCGGGAGACGGGAGAGACCCAGTACTTC
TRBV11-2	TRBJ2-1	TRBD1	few	CASSRGQSYNEQFF	TGTGCCAGCAGCCGGGGACAGTCCTACAATGAGCAGTTCTTC
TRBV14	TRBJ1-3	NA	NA	CASSQAGGHTIYF	TGTGCCAGCAGCCAAGCCGGGGGGCACACCATATATTTT
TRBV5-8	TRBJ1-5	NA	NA	CASSVYVQPQHF	TGTGCCAGCAGCGTTTATGTCCAGCCCCAGCATTTT
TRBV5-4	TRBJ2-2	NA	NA	CASSPGGEQGAGELFF	TGTGCCAGCAGCCCTGGGGGGGAACAGGGGGCCGGGGAGCTGTTTTTT
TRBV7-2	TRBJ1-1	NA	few	CASSFPLLEAFF	TGTGCCAGCAGCTTCCCTCTTCTTGAAGCTTTCTTT
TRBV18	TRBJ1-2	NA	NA	CASSEGLDYGYTF	TGTGCCAGCTCGGAGGGACTGGACTATGGCTACACCTTC
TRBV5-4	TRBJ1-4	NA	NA	CASSYNREKLFF	TGTGCCAGCAGCTACAACAGAGAAAAACTGTTTTTT
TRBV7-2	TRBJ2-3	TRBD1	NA	CASSLSGTGGASTDTQYF	TGTGCCAGCAGCTTGTCCGGTACAGGGGGCGCTTCAACAGATACGCAGTATTTT
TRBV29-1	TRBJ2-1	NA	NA	CSVEGRASATNEQFF	TGCAGCGTTGAAGGTAGGGCTAGCGCGACGAATGAGCAGTTCTTC
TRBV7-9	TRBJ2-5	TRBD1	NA	CASRLGQAETQYF	TGTGCCAGCAGGTTGGGACAGGCAGAGACCCAGTACTTC
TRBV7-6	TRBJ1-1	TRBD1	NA	CASSLEGQGVVRTEAFF	TGTGCCAGCAGCTTAGAAGGACAGGGGGTCGTCCGCACTGAAGCTTTCTTT
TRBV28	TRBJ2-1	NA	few	CASSRQIYNEQFF	TGTGCCAGCAGCCGACAGATCTACAATGAGCAGTTCTTC
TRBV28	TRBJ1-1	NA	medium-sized	CASSLVSGKAFF	TGTGCCAGCAGTTTAGTTTCCGGGAAAGCTTTCTTT
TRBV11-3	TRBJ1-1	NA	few	CASSSQPMAPEAFF	TGTGCCAGCAGCTCACAACCGATGGCCCCTGAAGCTTTCTTT
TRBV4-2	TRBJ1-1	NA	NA	CASSRLGGGTEAFF	TGTGCCAGCAGCCGCCTGGGGGGGGGCACTGAAGCTTTCTTT
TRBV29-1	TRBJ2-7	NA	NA	CSVVFGSSYEQYF	TGCAGCGTTGTTTTCGGGAGCTCCTACGAGCAGTACTTC
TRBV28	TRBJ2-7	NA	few	CASSGADTPYEQYF	TGTGCCAGCAGCGGAGCGGATACCCCCTACGAGCAGTACTTC
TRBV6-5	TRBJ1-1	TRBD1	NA	CASSDPGGHTEAFF	TGTGCCAGCAGCGATCCAGGGGGACACACTGAAGCTTTCTTT
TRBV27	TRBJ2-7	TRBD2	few	CASSASGRFYEQYF	TGTGCCAGCAGCGCTAGCGGGAGATTCTACGAGCAGTACTTC
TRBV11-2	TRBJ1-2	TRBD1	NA	CASSLGLIDRGRSGYTF	TGTGCCAGCAGCTTGGGGTTAATCGACAGGGGGCGGAGTGGCTACACCTTC
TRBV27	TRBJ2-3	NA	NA	CASSLSGTDTQYF	TGTGCCAGCAGTCTCTCTGGCACAGATACGCAGTATTTT
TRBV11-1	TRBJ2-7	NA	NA	CASSLAGREDEQYF	TGTGCCAGCAGCTTAGCGGGTAGGGAGGACGAGCAGTACTTC
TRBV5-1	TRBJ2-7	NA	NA	CASTTGEALTYEQYF	TGCGCCAGCACGACAGGTGAAGCCTTGACCTACGAGCAGTACTTC
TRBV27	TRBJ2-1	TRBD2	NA	CASSNFGGAGGLNNEQFF	TGTGCCAGCAGTAATTTCGGGGGGGCGGGAGGATTAAACAATGAGCAGTTCTTC
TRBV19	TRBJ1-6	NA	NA	CASGSGNSPLHF	TGTGCCAGTGGGTCGGGAAATTCACCCCTCCACTTT
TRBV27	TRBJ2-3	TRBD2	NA	CASSLRGAGGPFDTQYF	TGTGCCAGCAGTCTAAGAGGGGCGGGGGGGCCTTTTGATACGCAGTATTTT
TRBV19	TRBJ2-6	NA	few	CASTNKTVSGANVLTF	TGTGCCAGTACCAATAAGACAGTCTCTGGGGCCAACGTCCTGACTTTC
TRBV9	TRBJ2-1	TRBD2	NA	CASGTSESYNEQFF	TGTGCCAGCGGTACTAGCGAGTCCTACAATGAGCAGTTCTTC
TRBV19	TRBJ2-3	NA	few	CASSIQARGGDTQYF	TGTGCCAGTAGTATCCAAGCAAGAGGCGGAGATACGCAGTATTTT
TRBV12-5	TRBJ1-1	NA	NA	CASGSQGSTEAFF	TGTGCTAGTGGTTCCCAGGGATCCACTGAAGCTTTCTTT
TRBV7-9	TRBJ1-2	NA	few	CASRRGGQSSFYTF	TGTGCCAGCAGGCGTGGGGGACAAAGTTCCTTCTACACCTTC
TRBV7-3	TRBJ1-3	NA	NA	CASSLGGVAGNTIYF	TGTGCCAGCAGCTTAGGGGGGGTAGCCGGAAACACCATATATTTT
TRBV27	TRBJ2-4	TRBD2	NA	CASSIRLAGGAKNIQYF	TGTGCCAGCAGTATAAGACTAGCGGGAGGGGCCAAAAACATTCAGTACTTC